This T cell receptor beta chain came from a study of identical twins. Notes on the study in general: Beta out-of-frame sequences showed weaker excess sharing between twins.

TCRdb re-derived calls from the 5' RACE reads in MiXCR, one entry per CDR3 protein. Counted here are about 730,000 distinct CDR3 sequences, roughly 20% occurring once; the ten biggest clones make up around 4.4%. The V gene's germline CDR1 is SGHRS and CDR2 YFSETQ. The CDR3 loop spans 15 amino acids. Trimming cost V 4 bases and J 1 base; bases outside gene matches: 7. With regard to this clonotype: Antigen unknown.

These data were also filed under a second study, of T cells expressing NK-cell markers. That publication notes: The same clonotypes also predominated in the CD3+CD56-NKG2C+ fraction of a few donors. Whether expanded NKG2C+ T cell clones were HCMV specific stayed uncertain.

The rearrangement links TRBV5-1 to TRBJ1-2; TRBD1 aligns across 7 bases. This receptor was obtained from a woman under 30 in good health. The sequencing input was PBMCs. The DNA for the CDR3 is TGCGCCAGCAGCGGAACGGGACAGAGTAACTATGGCTACACCTTC. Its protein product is CASSGTGQSNYGYTF.